Each of the 10 T cell receptor beta chains below was sequenced from the same sample in a study of T cell changes during pregnancy in multiple sclerosis. This table comes from immunoSEQ multiplex PCR, and its TCRdb copy is limited to in-frame clones, with some not included. The repertoire includes approximately 50,000 clones, about 90% of them detected once, and roughly 0.4% sits in the top ten. The starting material was CD4+ T cells from peripheral blood mononuclear cells, obtained after pregnancy. All receptors come from a female donor with multiple sclerosis, enrolled in a pregnancy study.

J is TRBJ1-1 and V is TRBV7-2, with TRBD1 as a possible D gene (5 bases). The V gene's germline CDR1 is SGHTA and CDR2 FQGNSA. The CDR3 runs 14 residues. The germline V and J ends were trimmed by 6 bases and 0 bases, with 11 bases remaining between them. The CDR3 spells CASRRGGVNTEAFF. For the CDR3, the DNA is TGTGCCAGCAGGCGGGGCGGAGTGAACACTGAAGCTTTCTTT.

This chain uses TRBV6-5 with TRBJ1-1; D ambiguous. Germline CDR1 and CDR2: MNHEY and SVGAGI. With 11 bases removed from V and 1 base from J, the gap between germline ends came to 17 bases. The CDR3 runs to 14 residues. CDR3 DNA sequence: TGTGCCGTGCGTTATGGGCACTCGAACACTGAAGCTTTCTTT. Encoded protein: CAVRYGHSNTEAFF.

The chain couples TRBV7-2 to TRBJ2-1; possible D gene TRBD1, 6 bases. The length of the CDR3 is 15 residues. Deletions cut 7 bases from V and 12 bases from J, with 25 bases between. Germline values: CDR1 SGHTA, CDR2 FQGNSA. DNA of the CDR3: TGTGCCAGCACCCCATCAGACAGGCACCCCGGCGGGCAGTTCTTC. Its protein product is CASTPSDRHPGGQFF.

This clone was counted once. V and J are TRBV18 and TRBJ2-7, with TRBD2 as a possible D gene (5 bases). The V end lost 3 bases, the J end lost 6 bases, and 12 bases lay between the germline ends. CDR3 length: 13 amino acids. From germline, CDR1 is KGHSH and CDR2 LQKENI. Written as DNA, the CDR3 is TGTGCCAGCTCACCCACCGGGGAAGGCGAGCAGTACTTC. Protein product: CASSPTGEGEQYF.

This chain joins TRBV6-5 and TRBJ1-4; 7 nucleotides match TRBD1. The J segment lost 0 bases and the V segment lost 6 bases, leaving 4 bases of the junction unmatched. In germline, CDR1 is MNHEY, CDR2 SVGAGI. This CDR3 has 15 amino acids. This chain's CDR3 is CASRHDRATNEKLFF. As DNA, the CDR3 is TGTGCCAGCAGGCACGACAGGGCAACTAATGAAAAACTGTTTTTT.

The V call is TRBV19, the J call TRBJ1-5; TRBD1 is a possible D gene (6 bases). Trimming cost V 6 bases and J 0 bases, with 12 bases left between them. The CDR3 has 15 residues. Germline V lookup: CDR1 LNHDA, CDR2 SQIVND (reference sequence). The CDR3 region is CASSDGQYSNQPQHF. Written as DNA, the CDR3 is TGTGCCAGTAGCGATGGACAGTATAGCAATCAGCCCCAGCATTTT.

The rearrangement joins TRBV15 to TRBJ1-2, with TRBD1 as a possible D gene (6 bases). V shed 4 bases and J shed 8 bases, with 20 bases lying between them. Germline CDR1 LNHNV, CDR2 YYDKDF (reference sequence). The CDR3 sequence is 15 residues long. For the CDR3, the DNA is TGTGCCACCAGCACCGCCGGCAGGGGCCTTGGGGGCTACACCTTC. It is translated as CATSTAGRGLGGYTF.

The chain has TRBV7-9 and TRBJ2-1, with D possibly being TRBD1 (6 bases). Germline CDR1 reads SEHNR; CDR2 reads FQNEAQ (reference sequence). The V gene lost 5 bases and the J gene lost 6 bases, with 29 bases spanning the gap. The CDR3 is 19 residues long. The CDR3 sequence is CASSPQGFAVGSSSNEQFF. DNA for the CDR3: TGTGCCAGCAGCCCACAGGGCTTCGCAGTTGGGTCCAGTTCCAATGAGCAGTTCTTC. Supplemented by reference TRBV7-9 and TRBJ2-1, the full variable domain reads DTGVSQNPRHKITKRGQNVTFRCDPISEHNRLYWYRQTLGQGPEFLTYFQNEAQLEKSRLLSDRFSAERPKGSFSTLEIQRTEQGDSAMYLCASSPQGFAVGSSSNEQFFGPGTRLTVL.

The CDR3 nucleotides read TGTGCCAGCAGCCGGACCGGGACTAGCGGGAGCCGACGTTCCAATGAGCAGTTCTTC. Amino acids: CASSRTGTSGSRRSNEQFF. V is TRBV27 and J is TRBJ2-1, with 14 nucleotides matching TRBD2. J lost 6 bases, V lost 6 bases, and 16 bases had no gene match. CDR3 length equals 19 residues. The V gene's germline CDR1 is MNHEY and CDR2 SMNVEV (reference sequence).

The CDR3, as DNA: TGTGCCAGCAGCTATGGGGGACAGGGCAAACTGAACATTCAGTACTTC. It yields the protein CASSYGGQGKLNIQYF. This chain links TRBV7-9 with TRBJ2-4, with 9 bases fitting TRBD1. CDR3 length equals 16 residues. Per germline, CDR1 SEHNR and CDR2 FQNEAQ (reference sequence). The J segment lost 7 bases and the V segment lost 4 bases, leaving 11 bases of the junction unmatched.